The clone carrying this T cell receptor (beta chain) has only one observation. The sample originates from a study of blood T cell repertoires in COVID-19. Those enrolled in Seattle joined during active infection and were followed longitudinally afterward. Between the trimmed V and J ends, which lost 4 bases and 8 bases, there was a span of 18 bases. CDR3 length equals 14 residues. Germline loops: CDR1 SGHRS, CDR2 YFSETQ. The assay was immunoSEQ multiplex PCR, and TCRdb's table has in-frame clones only and misses some. The sample shows over 150,000 clones, around four fifths of them seen only once. The sequence derives from a woman between 40 and 55 years old with COVID-19, enrolled during active disease. V gene TRBV5-1 combines with J gene TRBJ1-1; D unclear. The sample was peripheral blood. CDR3 nucleotides: TGCGCCAGCAGCCCAACCACCCGAGGGTCCGAAGCTTTCTTT. It encodes CASSPTTRGSEAFF.